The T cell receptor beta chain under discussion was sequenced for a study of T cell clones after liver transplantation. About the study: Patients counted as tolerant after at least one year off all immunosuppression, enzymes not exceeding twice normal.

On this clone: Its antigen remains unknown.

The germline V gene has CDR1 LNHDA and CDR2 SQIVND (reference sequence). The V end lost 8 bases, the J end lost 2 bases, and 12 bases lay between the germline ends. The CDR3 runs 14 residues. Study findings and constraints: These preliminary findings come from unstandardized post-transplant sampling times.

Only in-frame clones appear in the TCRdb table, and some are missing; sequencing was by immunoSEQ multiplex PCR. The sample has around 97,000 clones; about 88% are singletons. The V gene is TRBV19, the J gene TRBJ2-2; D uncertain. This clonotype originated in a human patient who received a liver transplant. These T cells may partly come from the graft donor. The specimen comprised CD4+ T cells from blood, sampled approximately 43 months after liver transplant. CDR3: CASLSGVNTGELFF. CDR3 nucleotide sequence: TGTGCCAGTCTTTCCGGCGTAAACACCGGGGAGCTGTTTTTT.